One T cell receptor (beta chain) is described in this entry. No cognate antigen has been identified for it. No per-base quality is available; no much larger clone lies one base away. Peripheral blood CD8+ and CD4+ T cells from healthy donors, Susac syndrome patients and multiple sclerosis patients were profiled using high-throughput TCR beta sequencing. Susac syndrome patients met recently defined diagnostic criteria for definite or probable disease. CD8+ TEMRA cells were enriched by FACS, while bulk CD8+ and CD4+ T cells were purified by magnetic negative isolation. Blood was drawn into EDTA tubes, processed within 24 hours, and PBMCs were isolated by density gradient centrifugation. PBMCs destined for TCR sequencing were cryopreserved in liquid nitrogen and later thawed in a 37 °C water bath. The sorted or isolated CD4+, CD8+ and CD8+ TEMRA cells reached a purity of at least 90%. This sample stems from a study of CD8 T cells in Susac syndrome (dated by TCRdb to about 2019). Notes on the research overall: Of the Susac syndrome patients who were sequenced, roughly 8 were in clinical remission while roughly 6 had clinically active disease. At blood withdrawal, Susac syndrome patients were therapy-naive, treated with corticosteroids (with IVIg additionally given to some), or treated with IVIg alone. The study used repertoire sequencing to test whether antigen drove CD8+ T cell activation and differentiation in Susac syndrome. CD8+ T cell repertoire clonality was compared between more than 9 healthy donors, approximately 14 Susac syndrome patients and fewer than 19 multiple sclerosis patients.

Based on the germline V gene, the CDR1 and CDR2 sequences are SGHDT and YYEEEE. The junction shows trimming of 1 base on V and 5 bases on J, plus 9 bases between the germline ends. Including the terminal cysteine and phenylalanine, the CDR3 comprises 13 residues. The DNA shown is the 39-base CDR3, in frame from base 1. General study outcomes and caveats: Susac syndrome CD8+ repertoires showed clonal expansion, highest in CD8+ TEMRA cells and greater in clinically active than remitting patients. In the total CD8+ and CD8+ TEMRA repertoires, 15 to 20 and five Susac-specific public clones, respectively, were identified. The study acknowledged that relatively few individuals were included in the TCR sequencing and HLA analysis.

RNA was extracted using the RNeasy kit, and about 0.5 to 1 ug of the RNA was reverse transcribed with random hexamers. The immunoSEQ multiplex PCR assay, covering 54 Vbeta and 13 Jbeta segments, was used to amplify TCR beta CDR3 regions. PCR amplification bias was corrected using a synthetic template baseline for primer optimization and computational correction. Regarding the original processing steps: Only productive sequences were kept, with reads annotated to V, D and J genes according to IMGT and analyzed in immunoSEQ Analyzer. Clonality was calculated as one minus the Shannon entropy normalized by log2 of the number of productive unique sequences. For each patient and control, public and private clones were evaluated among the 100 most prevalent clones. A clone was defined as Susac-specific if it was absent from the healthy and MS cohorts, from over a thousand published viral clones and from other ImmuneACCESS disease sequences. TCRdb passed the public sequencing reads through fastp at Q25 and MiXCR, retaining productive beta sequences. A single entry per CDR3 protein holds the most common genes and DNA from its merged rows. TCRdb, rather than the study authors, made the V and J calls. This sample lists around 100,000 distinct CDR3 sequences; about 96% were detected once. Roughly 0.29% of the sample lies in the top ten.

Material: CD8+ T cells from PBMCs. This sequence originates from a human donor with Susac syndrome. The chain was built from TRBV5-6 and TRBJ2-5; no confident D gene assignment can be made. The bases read TGTGCCAGCAGCTTGACAGTTATGGAGACCCAGTACTTC. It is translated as CASSLTVMETQYF.